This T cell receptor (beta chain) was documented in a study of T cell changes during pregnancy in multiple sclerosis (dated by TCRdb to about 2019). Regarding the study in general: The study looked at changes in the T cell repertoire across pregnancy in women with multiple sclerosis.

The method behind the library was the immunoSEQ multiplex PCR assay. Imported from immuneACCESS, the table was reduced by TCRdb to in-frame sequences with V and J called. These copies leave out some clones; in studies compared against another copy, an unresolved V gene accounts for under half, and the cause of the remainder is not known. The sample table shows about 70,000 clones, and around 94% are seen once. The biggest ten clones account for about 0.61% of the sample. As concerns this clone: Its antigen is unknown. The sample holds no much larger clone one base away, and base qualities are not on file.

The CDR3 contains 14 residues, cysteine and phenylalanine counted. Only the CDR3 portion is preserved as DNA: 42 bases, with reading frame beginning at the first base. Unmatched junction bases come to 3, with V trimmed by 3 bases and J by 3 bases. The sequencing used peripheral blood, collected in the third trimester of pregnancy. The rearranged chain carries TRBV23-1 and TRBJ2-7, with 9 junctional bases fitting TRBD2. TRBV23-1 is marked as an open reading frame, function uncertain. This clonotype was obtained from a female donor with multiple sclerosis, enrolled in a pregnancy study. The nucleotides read TGCGCCAGCAGTCACGGACTAGCGAGCTACGAGCAGTACTTC. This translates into CASSHGLASYEQYF.